What follows are 29 T cell receptor beta chains derived from one specimen sequenced in a study of radiotherapy plus CTLA-4 blockade in lung cancer. Assay: immunoSEQ multiplex PCR; the TCRdb copy retains only in-frame clones and omits some. The repertoire holds tens of thousands of clones, with roughly 87% as singletons. The sample consisted of peripheral blood, taken from a patient treated with radiotherapy plus ipilimumab. The receptor source for this set is a human donor with non-small cell lung cancer who had stable disease on radiotherapy plus ipilimumab.

The V gene is TRBV6-5, the J gene TRBJ2-5, with a possible D match to TRBD2 (5 bases). V lost 6 bases to trimming and J lost 1 base, with 12 bases between them. From germline, CDR1 is MNHEY and CDR2 SVGAGI. The CDR3 extends over 14 amino acids. CDR3 bases: TGTGCCAGCAGCCCGGACCGGGGCCAAGAGACCCAGTACTTC. Translating it yields CASSPDRGQETQYF.

The chain links TRBV7-6 to TRBJ2-2; 8 nucleotides line up with TRBD2. CDR1 and CDR2 (germline): SGHVS, FNYEAQ. CDR3 size: 16 residues. V was clipped by 5 bases and J by 3 bases; unmatched bases: 8. The CDR3 DNA sequence: TGTGCCAGCAGCCCCCTCGGACTAGCAGACACCGGGGAGCTGTTTTTT. It codes for CASSPLGLADTGELFF.

This CDR3 is CASSPPLVTANYGYTF. CDR3 bases: TGTGCCAGCTCACCACCGTTGGTTACGGCTAACTATGGCTACACCTTC. The J gene is TRBJ1-2, the V gene TRBV18; D not resolved. Germline loops: CDR1 KGHSH, CDR2 LQKENI. Trimming shortened V by 0 bases and J by 0 bases, and 11 bases separated the two germline ends. The length of the CDR3 is 16 residues.

This chain joins TRBV7-9 and TRBJ2-2; 13 bases line up with TRBD2. This CDR3 comprises 18 residues. Germline CDR1 is SEHNR and CDR2 is FQNEAQ (reference sequence). J lost 2 bases, V lost 3 bases, and 6 bases had no gene match. In nucleotides, the CDR3 is TGTGCCAGCAGCTTTGGACTAGCGGGAGCTAAAAACACCGGGGAGCTGTTTTTT. Protein: CASSFGLAGAKNTGELFF. The entire variable domain, with the rest obtained from reference TRBV7-9 and TRBJ2-2, is as follows: DTGVSQNPRHKITKRGQNVTFRCDPISEHNRLYWYRQTLGQGPEFLTYFQNEAQLEKSRLLSDRFSAERPKGSFSTLEIQRTEQGDSAMYLCASSFGLAGAKNTGELFFGEGSRLTVL.

This chain connects TRBV5-1 to TRBJ1-1; 7 bases line up with TRBD1. This CDR3 has 15 amino acids. Per the germline V gene, CDR1 is SGHRS and CDR2 is YFSETQ. The ends lost 5 bases at V and 4 bases at J; junction bases unmatched: 11. This CDR3 is CASREWTGRSTEAFF. In DNA, the CDR3 is TGCGCCAGCAGAGAGTGGACAGGTCGGAGCACTGAAGCTTTCTTT.

This chain's CDR3 is CASSPQPGANVLTF. CDR3 nucleotide sequence: TGTGCCAGCAGCCCCCAGCCTGGGGCCAACGTCCTGACTTTC. The chain employs TRBV9 and TRBJ2-6; D uncertain. This CDR3 contains 14 residues. Between the trimmed V and J ends, which lost 4 bases and 2 bases, there was a span of 7 bases. Germline V gene data show CDR1 as SGDLS and CDR2 as YYNGEE.

The genes are TRBV2 and TRBJ2-2, with D hard to call. This CDR3 contains 11 residues. Trimming removed 7 bases from V and 6 bases from J, with 6 bases in between. The germline V gene has CDR1 SNHLY and CDR2 FYNNEI. The CDR3 is CASKGPGELFF. The CDR3 nucleotides are TGTGCCAGCAAAGGTCCCGGGGAGCTGTTTTTT.

The gene calls are TRBV11-2 and TRBJ2-7, with TRBD1 matching over 7 bases. V lost 4 bases, J lost 3 bases, and 6 bases stayed unmatched. Germline CDR1 is SGHAT and CDR2 is FQNNGV. The CDR3 has 14 residues. The CDR3 is CASSSGQSIYEQYF. DNA of the CDR3: TGTGCCAGCAGCTCGGGACAGTCTATCTACGAGCAGTACTTC.

The CDR3 DNA reads as TGTGCCTGGGGGGCTAGCGGGAGCGTTACAGATACGCAGTATTTT. Its protein product is CAWGASGSVTDTQYF. The chain couples TRBV30 to TRBJ2-3; 10 bases are a match to TRBD2. The CDR3 is 15 amino acids. The germline V gene encodes CDR1 GTSNPN and CDR2 SVGIG (reference sequence). The trim removed 5 bases at V and 3 bases at J, leaving 8 bases unmatched. The variable domain in full, with the rest retrieved from reference TRBV30 and TRBJ2-3, is SQTIHQWPATLVQPVGSPLSLECTVEGTSNPNLYWYRQAAGRGLQLLFYSVGIGQISSEVPQNLSASRPQDRQFILSSKKLLLSDSGFYLCAWGASGSVTDTQYFGPGTRLTVL.

Here the CDR3 reads CASSGCYDLGKIYGYTF. The CDR3 bases are TGTGCCAGCAGCGGTTGTTACGATCTCGGAAAGATCTATGGCTACACCTTC. V usage is TRBV11-3 and J usage is TRBJ1-2; D uncertain. Germline V gene lookup returns CDR1 SGHNT and CDR2 YENEEA. Trimming removed 5 bases from V and 4 bases from J, with 23 bases in between. The CDR3 has 17 residues.

The chain links TRBV7-2 to TRBJ1-1; weak D call: TRBD1 (5 bases). Per germline, CDR1 SGHTA and CDR2 FQGNSA. There are 15 residues in the CDR3. Between the trimmed V and J ends, which lost 1 base and 4 bases, there was a span of 13 bases. CDR3 sequence (DNA): TGTGCCAGCAGCTTAGGAGGGGAAGTCGTCACTGAAGCTTTCTTT. Translating it yields CASSLGGEVVTEAFF. The whole variable domain, remainder taken from reference TRBV7-2 and TRBJ1-1, is GAGVSQSPSNKVTEKGKDVELRCDPISGHTALYWYRQSLGQGLEFLIYFQGNSAPDKSGLPSDRFSAERTGGSVSTLTIQRTQQEDSAVYLCASSLGGEVVTEAFFGQGTRLTVV.

A word on this clone: Other DNA sequences in this sample translate to the same CDR3. V is TRBV28 and J is TRBJ2-7; 8 nucleotides match TRBD1. Unmatched junction bases numbered 12, after V lost 6 bases and J lost 5 bases. Germline CDR1 reads MDHEN; CDR2 reads SYDVKM. CDR3 length equals 15 residues. CDR3 nucleotides: TGTGCCAGCAGCCCCCCGACAGGGGTGTCCCACGAGCAGTACTTC. Amino acids: CASSPPTGVSHEQYF.

The gene calls are TRBV19 and TRBJ1-4; 8 nucleotides line up with TRBD1. CDR1 is LNHDA and CDR2 is SQIVND in the germline V gene (reference sequence). This CDR3 comprises 15 residues. V trimming: 10 bases; J trimming: 8 bases; junction bases outside the gene matches: 15. The CDR3 spells CATQDPGQVSEKLFF. The CDR3 DNA is TGTGCCACCCAGGACCCGGGACAGGTTAGCGAAAAACTGTTTTTT.

V is TRBV5-6 and J is TRBJ1-1; tentatively, D is TRBD1 (6 bases). Between the trimmed V and J ends, which lost 7 bases and 5 bases, there was a span of 18 bases. Germline lookup yields CDR1 SGHDT and CDR2 YYEEEE. The CDR3 has 14 amino acids. In nucleotides, the CDR3 is TGTGCCAGCCGGAGCGGGGGGCGAAGGACTGAAGCTTTCTTT. This sequence encodes CASRSGGRRTEAFF.

The genes are TRBV10-1 and TRBJ2-7, with 8 positions matching TRBD1. The germline V gene encodes CDR1 WNHNN and CDR2 SYGVQD (reference sequence). The CDR3 consists of 13 residues. J lost 3 bases, V lost 2 bases, and 0 bases had no gene match. The CDR3 is CASSEGQGYEQYF. In DNA, the CDR3 is TGCGCCAGCAGTGAGGGACAGGGCTACGAGCAGTACTTC.

J is TRBJ2-1 and V is TRBV29-1; TRBD1 is a possible D gene (6 bases). The germline CDR1 and CDR2 sequences are SQVTM and ANQGSEA. The CDR3 spans 14 residues. The V gene lost 6 bases and the J gene lost 0 bases, with 12 bases spanning the gap. The CDR3 region is CSVGDTRSYNEQFF. The CDR3 DNA follows: TGCAGCGTGGGGGACACCCGCTCCTACAATGAGCAGTTCTTC.

In this sample, this clone turned up a few times. This chain links TRBV5-4 with TRBJ2-1; 8 bases are a match to TRBD2. The CDR3 runs to 15 residues. Losses at the gene ends were 6 bases for V and 1 base for J; bases not matched to a gene: 6. The germline CDR1 and CDR2 sequences are SGHNT and YYREEE (reference sequence). CDR3: CASTASGGSYNEQFF. The CDR3 DNA sequence: TGTGCCAGCACGGCCAGCGGGGGTTCCTACAATGAGCAGTTCTTC.

The gene calls are TRBV5-1 and TRBJ2-6; D perhaps matches TRBD1 (6 bases). V gave up 4 bases and J gave up 0 bases, with 14 bases separating them. The CDR3 is 17 residues long. Germline CDR1 and CDR2: SGHRS and YFSETQ. CDR3 DNA: TGCGCCAGCAGCAGGGGGTCGAGGGGCTCTGGGGCCAACGTCCTGACTTTC. Protein product: CASSRGSRGSGANVLTF.

The chain joins TRBV4-2 to TRBJ2-2, with 7 bases lining up with TRBD2. Germline V gene sequence: CDR1 LGHNA, CDR2 YNFKEQ. The CDR3 is 17 residues long. V shed 4 bases, J shed 2 bases, and the junction held 10 bases outside the gene matches. DNA for the CDR3: TGTGCCAGCAGCCCAAGTGAACTAGCGCTTAACACCGGGGAGCTGTTTTTT. Translation gives CASSPSELALNTGELFF.

The chain has TRBV7-2 and TRBJ1-5; D gene ambiguous. V lost 1 base and J lost 2, with 12 bases in between. Germline V lookup: CDR1 SGHTA, CDR2 FQGNSA. CDR3 length equals 16 residues. The CDR3 sequence: CASSLEGTVGNQPQHF. The CDR3 DNA reads TGTGCCAGCAGCTTAGAAGGTACGGTAGGCAATCAGCCCCAGCATTTT.

The V gene is TRBV7-8, the J gene TRBJ1-3; 9 positions agree with TRBD1. The CDR3 is 16 amino acids. The trim removed 5 bases at V and 1 base at J, leaving 6 bases unmatched. Germline V gene data show CDR1 as SGHVS and CDR2 as FQNEAQ. The CDR3: CASSLDRGRSGNTIYF. DNA for the CDR3: TGTGCCAGCAGCCTGGACAGGGGAAGATCTGGAAACACCATATATTTT. The whole variable domain, filled in from reference TRBV7-8 and TRBJ1-3, reads GAGVSQSPRYKVAKRGQDVALRCDPISGHVSLFWYQQALGQGPEFLTYFQNEAQLDKSGLPSDRFFAERPEGSVSTLKIQRTQQEDSAVYLCASSLDRGRSGNTIYFGEGSWLTVV.

This clone was detected only a few times. The chain links TRBV6-1 to TRBJ1-6; 7 bases line up with TRBD1. The CDR3 runs 15 residues. The trim removed 1 base at V and 7 bases at J, leaving 4 bases unmatched. The V gene's germline CDR1 is MNHNS and CDR2 SASEGT. The CDR3 sequence: CASSEGGRGNSPLHF. The CDR3, as DNA: TGTGCCAGCAGTGAAGGAGGCAGGGGGAATTCACCCCTCCACTTT.

The rearrangement uses TRBV14 and TRBJ2-1; D not resolved. This CDR3 region has 12 residues. V dropped 4 bases and J dropped 11 bases, with 12 bases sitting between them. Germline V gene lookup returns CDR1 SGHDN and CDR2 FVKESK. In DNA form, the CDR3 reads TGTGCCAGCAGCCCGGAGTCACCAAAGCAGTTCTTC. Amino acid sequence: CASSPESPKQFF.

The V call is TRBV6-4, the J call TRBJ1-5; no firm D call. The CDR3 consists of 14 residues. V was cut by 4 bases and J by 3 bases, with 10 bases left in between. The germline CDR1 and CDR2 sequences are MRHNA and SNTAGT. The CDR3 nucleotides read TGTGCCAGCAGTGCGCGGGAAACCAATCAGCCCCAGCATTTT. Translated: CASSARETNQPQHF.

V gene TRBV18 combines with J gene TRBJ2-3; 7 bases align to TRBD2. This CDR3 has 15 amino acids. With 3 bases clipped from V and 2 bases from J, the junction kept 5 bases outside the gene matches. Germline assignment: CDR1 KGHSH and CDR2 LQKENI. For the CDR3, the DNA is TGTGCCAGCTCACCCGGACTAGTGCCCACAGATACGCAGTATTTT. Its protein is CASSPGLVPTDTQYF.

The chain recombines TRBV20-1 with TRBJ1-2; D gene uncertain. This CDR3 spans 10 amino acids. V was clipped by 3 bases and J by 8 bases, with 7 bases between them. In germline, CDR1 is DFQATT, CDR2 SNEGSKA (reference sequence). The CDR3 is CSASSRGYTF. The CDR3 region has the DNA TGCAGTGCTAGTAGCAGGGGCTACACCTTC.

V gene TRBV9 combines with J gene TRBJ2-3; 8 bases map to TRBD1. The CDR3 runs to 15 residues. Germline V gene lookup returns CDR1 SGDLS and CDR2 YYNGEE. The ends lost 3 bases at V and 1 base at J; junction bases unmatched: 4. Here the CDR3 reads CASSGSTGGTDTQYF. The CDR3 coding sequence is TGTGCCAGCAGCGGCTCGACAGGGGGCACAGATACGCAGTATTTT.

The chain carries TRBV5-1 and TRBJ2-7; D is uncertain. V gave up 6 bases and J gave up 2 bases, with 12 bases separating them. This CDR3 is built from 13 residues. Germline CDR1 and CDR2: SGHRS and YFSETQ. The CDR3 coding sequence is TGCGCCAGCACAGCTTACGTGCCCTACGAGCAGTACTTC. It translates to CASTAYVPYEQYF.

V gene TRBV21-1 combines with J gene TRBJ1-4; the D segment call TRBD1 is taken from the table without a DNA check. TRBV21-1 is classified as a pseudogene. The CDR3 covers 13 residues. The CDR3 nucleotides are TGTGCCAGCACCGACAGGGAGAATGAAAAACTGTTTTTT. Protein product: CASTDRENEKLFF.